The clone carrying this T cell receptor (beta chain) was counted ten times or more. The data belong to a study of molecular identifiers for immune sequencing clone quantification. Sorted cell numbers of roughly 17,000 to 1,100,000, with 10%, 30% or 50% RNA, served as input for naive CD8 libraries. TCRdb re-analysed the PCR reads in MiXCR, keeping a single row per CDR3 protein. This sample has about half a million distinct CDR3 sequences, with around 21% found just once. The CDR3 runs to 14 residues. Germline V gene sequence: CDR1 MNHNS, CDR2 SASEGT. The ends lost 2 bases at V and 7 bases at J; junction bases unmatched: 2.

The clonotype was recovered from a human donor in good health. Some libraries in this study had Jurkat cell RNA spiked in. V gene TRBV6-1 combines with J gene TRBJ2-4; 10 bases are a match to TRBD1. Sequenced sample: naive CD8+ T cells from blood, with Jurkat cell RNA spiked in. Subset noted: FACS-sorted CD8+CD4-CCR7+CD45RA+ naive T cells. CDR3 sequence (DNA): TGTGCCAGCAGTGAATGGGGACAGGGGAACATTCAGTACTTC. Protein sequence: CASSEWGQGNIQYF.